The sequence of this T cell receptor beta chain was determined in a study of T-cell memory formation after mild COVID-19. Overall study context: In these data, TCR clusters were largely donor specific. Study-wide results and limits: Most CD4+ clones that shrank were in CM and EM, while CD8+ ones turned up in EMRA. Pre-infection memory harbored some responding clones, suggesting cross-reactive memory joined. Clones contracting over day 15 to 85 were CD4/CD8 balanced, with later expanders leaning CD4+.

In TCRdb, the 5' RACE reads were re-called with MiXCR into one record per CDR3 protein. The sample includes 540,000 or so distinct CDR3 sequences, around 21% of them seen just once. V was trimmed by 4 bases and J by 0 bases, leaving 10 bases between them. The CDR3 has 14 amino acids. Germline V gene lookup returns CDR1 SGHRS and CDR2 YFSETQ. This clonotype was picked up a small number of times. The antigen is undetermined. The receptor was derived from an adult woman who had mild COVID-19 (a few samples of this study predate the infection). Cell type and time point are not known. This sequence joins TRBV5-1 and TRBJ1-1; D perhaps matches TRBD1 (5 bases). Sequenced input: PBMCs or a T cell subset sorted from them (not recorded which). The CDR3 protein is CASSNQGMNTEAFF. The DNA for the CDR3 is TGCGCCAGCAGCAATCAGGGAATGAACACTGAAGCTTTCTTT.